This T cell receptor beta chain came from a study of blood T cell repertoires in COVID-19. Study-wide background: Samples of COVID-19 (acute and convalescent) were obtained from the United States, Italy and Spain. PBMCs, B-cell-depleted T cells, or T cells provided the cDNA or gDNA that made up the material.

In the original analysis: How many nucleated cells were present was estimated from reference gene primer amplification. Produced via immunoSEQ multiplex PCR; TCRdb's table is partial and in-frame only. D and trimming come from the DNA, and the V and J calls and clone size come from that table. Of a few hundred thousand clones in the sample, over 80% were seen once. This CDR3 is built from 16 residues. V gave up 6 bases and J gave up 0 bases; unmatched junction bases: 9. The germline V gene has CDR1 SGDLS and CDR2 YYNGEE. The Seattle patients, enrolled during active infection, were followed longitudinally.

The chain has TRBV9 and TRBJ2-1; 7 nucleotides match TRBD1. The sequenced sample was peripheral blood. The receptor was derived from a woman between 50 and 59 years old with COVID-19, enrolled during active disease. The DNA for the CDR3 is TGTGCCAGCACCCAAGGGGGCAGACCCTCCTACAATGAGCAGTTCTTC. Translation gives CASTQGGRPSYNEQFF.